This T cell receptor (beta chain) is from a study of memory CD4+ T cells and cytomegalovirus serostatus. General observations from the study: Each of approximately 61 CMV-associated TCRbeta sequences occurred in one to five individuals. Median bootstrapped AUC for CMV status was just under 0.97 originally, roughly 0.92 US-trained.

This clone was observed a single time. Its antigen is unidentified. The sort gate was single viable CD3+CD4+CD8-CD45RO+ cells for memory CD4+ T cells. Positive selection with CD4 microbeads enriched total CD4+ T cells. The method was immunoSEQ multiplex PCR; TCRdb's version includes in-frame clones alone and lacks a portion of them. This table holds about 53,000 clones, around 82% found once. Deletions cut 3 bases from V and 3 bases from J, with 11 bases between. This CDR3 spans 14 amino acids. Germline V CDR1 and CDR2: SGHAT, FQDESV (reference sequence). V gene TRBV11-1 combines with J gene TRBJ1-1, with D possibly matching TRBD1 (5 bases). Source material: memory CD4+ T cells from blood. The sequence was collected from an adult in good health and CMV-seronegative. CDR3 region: CASSFMVRDTEAFF. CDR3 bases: TGTGCCAGCAGCTTTATGGTCAGGGACACTGAAGCTTTCTTT.